These 5 T cell receptor beta chains came from one sample sequenced in a study of cytomegalovirus exposure and HLA in healthy donors. The PCR made use of 60 Vbeta and 13 Jbeta primers. The table came from immunoSEQ multiplex PCR; TCRdb's copy has only in-frame clones and leaves some out. The repertoire consists of about 140,000 clones, with over 60% occurring once and the leading ten covering about 3.1%. What was sequenced was PBMCs. The origin of the receptors is a middle-aged man in good health and CMV-seronegative.

CDR3 region: CASSLAGGTGGYTF. As DNA, the CDR3 is TGTGCCAGCAGCTTAGCGGGAGGGACGGGCGGCTACACCTTC. This chain uses TRBV7-3 with TRBJ1-2, with a weak D call TRBD1 (5 bases). CDR1 and CDR2 from the germline V gene are SGHTA and FQGTGA. The CDR3 length is 14 residues. Trimming took 2 bases from V and 8 from J, leaving 15 bases between them.

The V call is TRBV4-3, the J call TRBJ2-2, with 11 bases identical to TRBD2. The CDR3 sequence is 16 residues long. Germline V gene data show CDR1 as LGHNA and CDR2 as YSLEER. V was clipped by 3 bases and J by 1 base; unmatched bases: 1. CDR3 residues: CASSQLAGGNTGELFF. The CDR3 nucleotides read TGCGCCAGCAGCCAGCTAGCGGGAGGGAACACCGGGGAGCTGTTTTTT.

The CDR3 sequence: CASSFAQGGGRTEAFF. The CDR3 nucleotides read TGCGCCAGCAGCTTCGCACAGGGAGGGGGGCGCACTGAAGCTTTCTTT. The rearrangement uses TRBV5-1 and TRBJ1-1, with D possibly being TRBD1 (6 bases). The germline V gene encodes CDR1 SGHRS and CDR2 YFSETQ. V was cut by 2 bases and J by 4 bases, with 18 bases left in between. The CDR3 sequence is 16 residues long.

The chain recombines TRBV7-2 with TRBJ2-7; 12 bases are shared with TRBD2. V trimming: 3 bases; J trimming: 2 bases; junction bases outside the gene matches: 5. Germline values: CDR1 SGHTA, CDR2 FQGNSA. The CDR3 length is 16 residues. In DNA, the CDR3 is TGTGCCAGCAGCTTCGCTAGCGGGGGGGCAACCTACGAGCAGTACTTC. Its translation: CASSFASGGATYEQYF.

This clone was observed a few times. The chain has TRBV7-2 and TRBJ2-5, with D unclear. The length of the CDR3 is 11 residues. CDR1 is SGHTA and CDR2 is FQGNSA in the germline V gene. V gave up 4 bases and J gave up 2 bases, with 2 bases separating them. This CDR3 is CASSSQETQYF. The CDR3 nucleotides are TGTGCCAGCAGCTCACAAGAGACCCAGTACTTC. Full variable domain (rest looked up from reference TRBV7-2 and TRBJ2-5): GAGVSQSPSNKVTEKGKDVELRCDPISGHTALYWYRQSLGQGLEFLIYFQGNSAPDKSGLPSDRFSAERTGGSVSTLTIQRTQQEDSAVYLCASSSQETQYFGPGTRLLVL.